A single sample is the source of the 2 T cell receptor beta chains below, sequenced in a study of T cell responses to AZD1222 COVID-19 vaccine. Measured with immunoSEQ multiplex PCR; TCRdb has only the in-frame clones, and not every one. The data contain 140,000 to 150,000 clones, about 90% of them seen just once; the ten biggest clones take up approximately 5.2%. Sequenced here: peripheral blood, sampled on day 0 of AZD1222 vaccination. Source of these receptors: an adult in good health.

The CDR3 protein is CASSQEFGLGRYYGYTF. The CDR3 DNA is TGCGCCAGCAGCCAAGAATTTGGGTTGGGCAGGTACTATGGCTACACCTTC. V usage is TRBV4-3 and J usage is TRBJ1-2; D not resolved. The CDR3 sequence is 17 residues long. Germline V lookup: CDR1 LGHNA, CDR2 YSLEER. V was cut by 0 bases and J by 3 bases, with 17 bases left in between.

The CDR3 sequence is CASSLSAVAKNIQYF. The CDR3, as DNA: TGTGCCAGCAGCTTATCAGCAGTAGCCAAAAACATTCAGTACTTC. The V call is TRBV5-5, the J call TRBJ2-4; the D is unclear. Germline V gene lookup returns CDR1 SGHKS and CDR2 YYEKEE (reference sequence). The germline V and J ends were trimmed by 2 bases and 0 bases, with 9 bases remaining between them. This CDR3 has 15 residues.